These T cell receptor beta chains were read from a single sample in a study of cytotoxic CD8 clonotypes in ibrutinib-treated CLL. The table came from immunoSEQ multiplex PCR; TCRdb's copy has only in-frame clones and leaves some out. The sample lists roughly 60,000 clones; about 72% were seen once. The sample was PBMCs, taken after 12 months of ibrutinib treatment. These receptors originate from a human donor with chronic lymphocytic leukemia. Both conserved end residues are part of each CDR3. Fields, in order: CDR3 length, D gene, J gene, clone size, V gene, CDR3 DNA, CDR3 protein. The D gene is left open where the match is weak. A row's size may be missing; if present it is once, few, many or a size class.

>16|TRBD1|TRBJ2-1|NA|TRBV6-5
TGTGCCAGCAGTTACCCGGGACAGGGGTATAGGAATGAGCAGTTCTTC
CASSYPGQGYRNEQFF
>16|NA|TRBJ2-5|few|TRBV28
TGTGCCAGCAGTCCCTATTCGCGCCCCAGCCAAGAGACCCAGTACTTC
CASSPYSRPSQETQYF
>13|TRBD2|TRBJ2-7|NA|TRBV7-6
TGTGCCAGCAGCCCCCGGGAGGGCCACGAGCAGTACTTC
CASSPREGHEQYF
>15|TRBD2|TRBJ2-1|NA|TRBV25-1
TGTGCCAGTGGAGGAGCGGGAGGTCACTACAATGAGCAGTTCTTC
CASGGAGGHYNEQFF
>12|NA|TRBJ1-1|NA|TRBV7-9
TGTGCCAGCAGCTTTTCTCTCACTGAAGCTTTCTTT
CASSFSLTEAFF
>18|TRBD1|TRBJ1-4|NA|TRBV9
TGTGCCAGCAGCGTAGGGCCGGGACAGCAAGCAACTAATGAAAAACTGTTTTTT
CASSVGPGQQATNEKLFF
>14|NA|TRBJ2-2|NA|TRBV6-5
TGTGCCAGCAGTTGGAGACTGAACACCGGGGAGCTGTTTTTT
CASSWRLNTGELFF
>14|NA|TRBJ1-5|NA|TRBV18
TGTGCCAGCTCACCAAGAAGGGAATATCAGCCCCAGCATTTT
CASSPRREYQPQHF
>15|NA|TRBJ1-2|NA|TRBV9
TGTGCCAGCAGCGTAGATGGCAGGTCTATGGCGGGCTACACCTTC
CASSVDGRSMAGYTF
>15|NA|TRBJ1-5|NA|TRBV18
TGTGCCAGCTCACCAGGACATCTAAGCAATCAGCCCCAGCATTTT
CASSPGHLSNQPQHF
>13|NA|TRBJ2-3|NA|TRBV6-6
TGTGCCAGCACCGATCGGGTTGCAGATACGCAGTATTTT
CASTDRVADTQYF
>17|TRBD2|TRBJ2-2|NA|TRBV5-1
TGCGCCAGCAGCTCGACTAGCGGGAGGTCGAACACCGGGGAGCTGTTTTTT
CASSSTSGRSNTGELFF
>13|NA|TRBJ1-2|NA|TRBV7-3
TGTGCCAGCAGCCCAAGCGCCGGGGTTGGCTACACCTTC
CASSPSAGVGYTF
>13|NA|TRBJ2-7|NA|TRBV28
TGTGCCAGCAGTGTCCGTCAGCCTAACGAGCAGTACTTC
CASSVRQPNEQYF
>17|TRBD2|TRBJ2-5|NA|TRBV11-2
TGTGCCAGCAGCTTATCCCCCGGGCTAGCGGGAGTTAAGACCCAGTACTTC
CASSLSPGLAGVKTQYF
>16|TRBD2|TRBJ2-5|NA|TRBV5-4
TGTGCCAGCAGCAGAGGACTAGCGGGAGGGCAAGAGACCCAGTACTTC
CASSRGLAGGQETQYF
>11|NA|TRBJ2-1|NA|TRBV2
TGTGCCAGCAGCCTTGCGTATGAGCAGTTCTTC
CASSLAYEQFF
>15|NA|TRBJ2-7|NA|TRBV6-1
TGTGCCAGCAATGCGGACGGGAGAGTGACCTACGAGCAGTACTTC
CASNADGRVTYEQYF
>16|TRBD1|TRBJ2-2|NA|TRBV5-1
TGCGCCAGCAGCCAAGGGACAGGGGGATTCACCGGGGAGCTGTTTTTT
CASSQGTGGFTGELFF
>14|NA|TRBJ2-7|NA|TRBV18
TGTGCCAGCTCACCGCGGGACACCTCCTACGAGCAGTACTTC
CASSPRDTSYEQYF